This T cell receptor (beta chain) was obtained from a study of blood T cell repertoires in COVID-19. Study-wide background: T cells, B-cell-depleted T cells, or PBMCs provided the cDNA or gDNA that served as material.

In the study's own analysis: Nucleated cell counts were estimated from reference gene primer amplification. Data came from immunoSEQ multiplex PCR; TCRdb stores just in-frame clones and leaves some out. The DNA gave D and trimming, while V, J and clone size come from that table. Counted here are roughly 120,000 clones, about 87% occurring once; the ten biggest clones make up 4.6%. The CDR3 length is 16 residues. V dropped 3 bases and J dropped 4; count of bases not matched to a gene: 9. Germline CDR1 reads MDHEN; CDR2 reads SYDVKM. The chain employs TRBV28 and TRBJ2-5; TRBD2 agrees at 9 bases. The sequence derives from a woman aged 50 to 60 with acute or convalescent COVID-19. Specimen: peripheral blood. The CDR3 sequence: CASSFLAGTIRETQYF. The CDR3 DNA follows: TGTGCCAGCAGTTTCCTAGCGGGAACGATTAGAGAGACCCAGTACTTC. Looking up the rest from reference TRBV28 and TRBJ2-5 gives the full variable domain: DVKVTQSSRYLVKRTGEKVFLECVQDMDHENMFWYRQDPGLGLRLIYFSYDVKMKEKGDIPEGYSVSREKKERFSLILESASTNQTSMYLCASSFLAGTIRETQYFGPGTRLLVL.